This entry features one T cell receptor (beta chain) sequence. Its specificity is not known. The V and J ends lost 4 bases and 3 bases respectively, with 19 bases between them. Per the germline V gene, CDR1 is MDHEN and CDR2 is SYDVKM. The CDR3 totals 17 residues. This entry comes from a study of T cell responses to AZD1222 COVID-19 vaccine. Broader study findings: Donors were chiefly white British, with a greater number of females, and clonal diversity was perhaps underestimated.

Some clones are missing from TCRdb's copy, which holds only in-frame ones; the method was immunoSEQ multiplex PCR. The sample has over 110,000 clones, approximately 90% seen once. V usage is TRBV28 and J usage is TRBJ1-5; a weak D match, TRBD1 (5 bases). The specimen was peripheral blood, collected 28 days after the second AZD1222 dose. The clonotype comes from an adult who received the AZD1222 COVID-19 vaccine. CDR3 DNA: TGTGCCAGCAGTTACCCGGGAAGGGGTTTCCCCAATCAGCCCCAGCATTTT. Its translation: CASSYPGRGFPNQPQHF.